The following is a T cell receptor beta chain sequence with its context. In the source study's methods: It was from reference gene primer amplification that nucleated cell counts were estimated. Method: immunoSEQ multiplex PCR; TCRdb's copy keeps in-frame clones and lacks some. V and J calls and clone size are copied from that table; D and trimming were computed from the DNA. The data show some 75,000 clones, with about 86% seen just once and 6.3% held by the top ten. Germline V CDR1 and CDR2: SNHLY, FYNNEI. CDR3 length: 15 residues. Trimming stripped 3 bases from V and 7 bases from J, with 15 bases between. This specimen comes from a study of blood T cell repertoires in COVID-19. Study context: Sites in the United States, Italy and Spain provided acute and convalescent COVID-19 samples. Nucleic acid was either cDNA or gDNA, and it came from T cells, B-cell-depleted T cells, or PBMCs.

During active infection, Seattle patients enrolled and were then monitored through disease. V is TRBV2 and J is TRBJ2-2; tentatively, D is TRBD1 (6 bases). Input material: peripheral blood. The receptor was isolated from an elderly man with COVID-19, enrolled during active disease. The DNA of the CDR3 is TGTGCCAGCAGTGAGTCGGTCAGGGGTAGCGGGGAGCTGTTTTTT. Amino acids: CASSESVRGSGELFF.